Following are 26 T cell receptor beta chains from one sample sequenced in a study of T cell responses to AZD1222 COVID-19 vaccine. Produced via immunoSEQ multiplex PCR; TCRdb's table is partial and in-frame only. The sample holds roughly 53,000 clones, approximately 89% seen once. The sample consisted of peripheral blood, taken on day 0 of MenACWY control vaccination. Receptors were obtained from an adult in good health.

V gene TRBV7-9 combines with J gene TRBJ2-3; possible D gene TRBD1, 5 bases. The CDR3 sequence is 14 residues long. The V end lost 2 bases, the J end lost 3 bases, and 9 bases lay between the germline ends. The germline gives CDR1 SEHNR, CDR2 FQNEAQ (reference sequence). CDR3 in DNA: TGTGCCAGCAGCTTACGCCAGGGAACAGATACGCAGTATTTT. Amino acids: CASSLRQGTDTQYF.

The rearrangement joins TRBV3-1 (or the pseudogene TRBV3-2) to TRBJ1-4, with a tentative D call TRBD1 (5 bases). Germline loops: CDR1 LGHDT, CDR2 YNNKEL (reference sequence). Trimming removed 1 base from V and 3 bases from J, with 15 bases in between. This CDR3 has 17 amino acids. CDR3 sequence: CASSQVGPRSANEKLFF. CDR3 coding DNA: TGTGCCAGCAGCCAAGTGGGACCGCGGTCGGCTAATGAAAAACTGTTTTTT.

This sequence joins TRBV7-8 and TRBJ1-4; 7 bases are shared with TRBD1. The CDR3 loop spans 16 amino acids. After removal of 5 bases from V and 7 bases from J, the junction contained 13 bases not matched to a gene. Germline assignment: CDR1 SGHVS and CDR2 FQNEAQ. The CDR3 DNA is TGTGCCAGCAGCCCCCGACAGGGCGCAAAGGGTGAAAAACTGTTTTTT. It specifies CASSPRQGAKGEKLFF.

The V call is TRBV25-1, the J call TRBJ1-6, with no clear D. The CDR3 is 18 amino acids. The germline CDR1 and CDR2 sequences are MGHDK and SYGVNS. V was cut by 7 bases and J by 12 bases, with 31 bases left in between. The CDR3 nucleotides are TGTGCCAGCAAAGAGGCCCCTATAATTCACCCCTCCACCGGACCCCTCCACTTT. Protein sequence: CASKEAPIIHPSTGPLHF.

This sequence joins TRBV28 and TRBJ2-3; D may be TRBD2 (6 bases). Germline CDR1 MDHEN, CDR2 SYDVKM. This CDR3 contains 17 residues. Trimming pared 6 bases from V and 1 base from J, leaving 20 bases between. The CDR3 loop is CASSPLGGSVRTDTQYF. DNA of the CDR3: TGTGCCAGCAGCCCGCTGGGAGGATCCGTGCGCACAGATACGCAGTATTTT.

This clone has a handful of counts. The chain employs TRBV12-3 or TRBV12-4 and TRBJ1-2; the D gene is possibly TRBD1 (5 bases). The germline V and J ends were trimmed by 6 bases and 7 bases, with 15 bases remaining between them. This CDR3 contains 13 residues. The CDR3 loop reads CASSPLLGGGYTF. CDR3 nucleotides: TGTGCCAGCAGCCCCCTTTTGGGGGGTGGCTACACCTTC.

The table lists this clone with a few counts. V and J are TRBV3-1 (or the pseudogene TRBV3-2) and TRBJ2-4, with D possibly being TRBD1 or TRBD2 (5 bases each). The CDR3 extends over 17 amino acids. Germline CDR1 and CDR2: LGHDT and YNNKEL (reference sequence). The V and J ends lost 1 base and 1 base respectively, with 14 bases between them. The CDR3 nucleotides are TGTGCCAGCAGCCAAGTTGTGGGGGAAGTGGCCAAAAACATTCAGTACTTC. Its translation: CASSQVVGEVAKNIQYF.

The chain has TRBV18 and TRBJ2-7, with D perhaps matching TRBD2 (7 bases). V lost 8 bases and J lost 0, with 17 bases in between. Germline CDR1 reads KGHSH; CDR2 reads LQKENI. The CDR3 loop spans 15 amino acids. The CDR3 here is CASAKGGASSYEQYF. DNA for the CDR3: TGTGCCAGCGCAAAGGGGGGGGCTAGCTCCTACGAGCAGTACTTC.

This chain joins TRBV4-3 and TRBJ2-2; TRBD2 might be the D (6 bases). The CDR3 has 18 amino acids. Trimming pared 3 bases from V and 4 bases from J, leaving 21 bases between. Germline CDR1 and CDR2: LGHNA and YSLEER. CDR3 sequence (DNA): TGCGCCAGCAGCCAGTTTACGACCGGGACTCAGTTCACCGGGGAGCTGTTTTTT. This gives the protein CASSQFTTGTQFTGELFF.

V gene TRBV28 combines with J gene TRBJ1-4; 12 nucleotides match TRBD1. J gave up 7 bases and V 8 bases, and 5 bases lay outside the gene matches. Germline V lookup: CDR1 MDHEN, CDR2 SYDVKM. This CDR3 spans 14 amino acids. The CDR3 region is CASRRDRGLEKLFF. The DNA for the CDR3 is TGTGCCAGCCGGAGGGACAGGGGGCTTGAAAAACTGTTTTTT.

This sequence joins TRBV6-5 and TRBJ2-2, with D unresolved. The CDR3 contains 15 residues. V lost 4 bases and J 2 bases, leaving 11 bases between the germline ends. The germline V gene has CDR1 MNHEY and CDR2 SVGAGI. The CDR3 DNA is TGTGCCAGCAGTTTCCAGCGAGTTAACACCGGGGAGCTGTTTTTT. As protein: CASSFQRVNTGELFF.

The rearrangement links TRBV3-1 (or the pseudogene TRBV3-2) to TRBJ2-3, with 9 bases fitting TRBD2. Trimming cost V 1 base and J 5 bases; bases outside gene matches: 4. CDR1 is LGHDT and CDR2 is YNNKEL in the germline V gene (reference sequence). This CDR3 comprises 15 residues. DNA for the CDR3: TGTGCCAGCAGCCAAGGGCTAGCGGGGATAGATACGCAGTATTTT. Residues: CASSQGLAGIDTQYF.

The CDR3 sequence: CASSLTGTENIQYF. In DNA form, the CDR3 reads TGTGCCAGCAGCTTAACCGGGACAGAAAACATTCAGTACTTC. The chain recombines TRBV7-3 with TRBJ2-4; 7 bases align to TRBD1. The germline V gene has CDR1 SGHTA and CDR2 FQGTGA. V lost 0 bases to trimming and J lost 5 bases; unmatched junction nucleotides: 1. The CDR3 has 14 amino acids.

The J gene is TRBJ1-6, the V gene TRBV21-1. TRBV21-1 is a pseudogene segment. The CDR3 has 13 residues. The CDR3 DNA follows: TGTGCCAGCGCCCAGCGAGTTTTTTCACCCCTCCACTTT. Translated, it gives CASAQRVFSPLHF.

V gene TRBV6-5 combines with J gene TRBJ1-6; D is possibly TRBD1 (6 bases). The CDR3 is 15 residues long. CDR1 and CDR2 (germline): MNHEY, SVGAGI. The V and J ends lost 0 bases and 9 bases respectively, with 12 bases between them. In DNA form, the CDR3 reads TGTGCCAGCAGTTACTCCCAACAGGGCAGTTCACCCCTCCACTTT. This sequence encodes CASSYSQQGSSPLHF.

V is TRBV27 and J is TRBJ2-1; D is possibly TRBD1 (5 bases). Trimming left V 6 bases short and J 0 bases short, with 12 bases between. The CDR3 runs 15 residues. Looked up from germline, CDR1 is MNHEY and CDR2 is SMNVEV (reference sequence). The CDR3 sequence: CASSHPQGSYNEQFF. The CDR3 region has the DNA TGTGCCAGCAGCCACCCGCAGGGCTCCTACAATGAGCAGTTCTTC.

The J gene is TRBJ1-5, the V gene TRBV7-9, with unresolved D. V was cut by 0 bases and J by 6 bases, with 6 bases left in between. CDR3 size: 13 residues. Germline V gene lookup returns CDR1 SEHNR and CDR2 FQNEAQ (reference sequence). CDR3 sequence: CASSLAGSQPQHF. CDR3 sequence (DNA): TGTGCCAGCAGCTTAGCAGGGAGTCAGCCCCAGCATTTT.

The rearrangement uses TRBV5-1 and TRBJ2-3, with 11 bases that match TRBD1. The CDR3 is 17 residues long. The V gene end was trimmed by 4 bases and the J gene end by 0 bases; junction bases not matched to a gene: 7. The V gene's germline CDR1 is SGHRS and CDR2 YFSETQ. The CDR3 DNA follows: TGCGCCAGCAGCGATGGGACAGGGGGTCCTAGCACAGATACGCAGTATTTT. This translates into CASSDGTGGPSTDTQYF.

The gene calls are TRBV27 and TRBJ2-2; D unresolved. Trimming took 2 bases from V and 6 from J, leaving 10 bases between them. There are 14 residues in the CDR3. Germline CDR1 and CDR2: MNHEY and SMNVEV (reference sequence). The DNA for the CDR3 is TGTGCCAGCAGTTTACTGCCGAGCGCCGGGGAGCTGTTTTTT. It yields the protein CASSLLPSAGELFF.

The J gene is TRBJ1-6, the V gene TRBV7-2; perhaps TRBD1 as D (6 bases). V dropped 7 bases and J dropped 7 bases, with 17 bases sitting between them. Germline V gives CDR1 SGHTA, CDR2 FQGNSA. CDR3 length: 15 amino acids. This CDR3 is CASKGEALGNSPLHF. CDR3 bases: TGTGCCAGCAAGGGGGAGGCTTTGGGGAATTCACCCCTCCACTTT.

V gene TRBV30 combines with J gene TRBJ2-3; D tentatively fits TRBD1 or TRBD2 (6 bases each). CDR1 is GTSNPN, CDR2 SVGIG, per germline (reference sequence). V dropped 1 base and J dropped 3 bases, with 11 bases sitting between them. The CDR3 runs 14 residues. The CDR3 protein is CAWSEGGQTDTQYF. DNA for the CDR3: TGTGCCTGGAGTGAGGGGGGACAAACAGATACGCAGTATTTT. Complete variable domain (other parts from reference TRBV30 and TRBJ2-3): SQTIHQWPATLVQPVGSPLSLECTVEGTSNPNLYWYRQAAGRGLQLLFYSVGIGQISSEVPQNLSASRPQDRQFILSSKKLLLSDSGFYLCAWSEGGQTDTQYFGPGTRLTVL.

The J gene is TRBJ1-2, the V gene TRBV6-5; D remains ambiguous. Germline CDR1 MNHEY, CDR2 SVGAGI. Trimming pared 11 bases from V and 6 bases from J, leaving 13 bases between. This CDR3 is built from 11 residues. CDR3 in amino acids: CACMRQDGYTF. The CDR3 bases are TGTGCCTGCATGAGGCAGGATGGCTACACCTTC.

The gene calls are TRBV4-3 and TRBJ2-1; 8 bases map to TRBD2. This CDR3 has 17 amino acids. The germline V gene encodes CDR1 LGHNA and CDR2 YSLEER. V trimming: 4 bases; J trimming: 8 bases; junction bases outside the gene matches: 16. The CDR3 DNA reads as TGCGCCAGCAGCCTCCATGGGACCGGGAGGGCCCGGTATGAGCAGTTCTTC. It yields the protein CASSLHGTGRARYEQFF.

The rearrangement joins TRBV28 to TRBJ2-7; D possibly corresponds to TRBD2 (5 bases). Trimming removed 5 bases from V and 0 bases from J, with 11 bases in between. Germline V lookup: CDR1 MDHEN, CDR2 SYDVKM. The CDR3 runs 14 residues. The CDR3 protein is CASSAPGSSYEQYF. The DNA of the CDR3 is TGTGCCAGCAGTGCGCCGGGATCCTCCTACGAGCAGTACTTC.

The chain carries TRBV7-2 and TRBJ1-2; D is ambiguous. The germline V gene has CDR1 SGHTA and CDR2 FQGNSA. CDR3 length: 14 residues. With 7 bases removed from V and 2 bases from J, the gap between germline ends came to 14 bases. In DNA, the CDR3 is TGTGCCAGCACCCGCTCCTACACCAACTATGGCTACACCTTC. Residues: CASTRSYTNYGYTF.

The chain employs TRBV11-2 and TRBJ1-1; 7 bases agree with TRBD1. The CDR3 runs 15 residues. With V trimmed by 5 bases and J by 4 bases, 10 bases remained unmatched. Germline CDR1 and CDR2: SGHAT and FQNNGV. The DNA of the CDR3 is TGTGCCAGCAGCGTATCCGGGACAGTAGGCACTGAAGCTTTCTTT. Translation: CASSVSGTVGTEAFF.